The present TCR beta chain was sequenced within a study of blood T cell repertoires in COVID-19. Study background: The cDNA or gDNA used as material had been derived from T cells, B-cell-depleted T cells, or PBMCs.

Per the study methods: Estimation of nucleated cell counts relied on the amplification of reference gene primers. Only in-frame clones appear in the TCRdb table, and some are missing; sequencing was by immunoSEQ multiplex PCR. That table furnishes V, J and clone size, whereas the DNA furnished D and trimming. This sample yields some 100,000 clones, of which under 90% are seen a single time; 5.5% to 8.5% belongs to the top ten. Source material: peripheral blood. The sequence came from a woman aged 45-65 years with acute or convalescent COVID-19.

The CDR3 DNA is TGTGCCAGCAGTGAAGGGCGGCGGCCGAACACCGGGGAGCTGTTTTTT. This sequence encodes CASSEGRRPNTGELFF. This chain uses TRBV6-1 with TRBJ2-2; D unresolved. V dropped 1 base and J dropped 0 bases, with 9 bases sitting between them. This CDR3 is built from 16 residues. The V gene's germline CDR1 is MNHNS and CDR2 SASEGT.